The 29 T cell receptor beta chains in this list originate from one sample, sequenced in a study of technical replicates of blood from a few donors (dated by TCRdb to 2015 to 2018). Library creation used the immunoSEQ multiplex PCR assay. TCRdb's version of the immuneACCESS table is confined to in-frame rearrangements and falls short of the full clone set. An unresolved V gene accounts for under half of the shortfall where checked; the remainder is of unknown origin. A total of 80,000 or so clones appear in this sample, roughly 94% of them only once. The ten most abundant clones make up 0.38% of the sample. Input material: T cells isolated from PBMCs. These receptors all stem from a human donor in good health.

This clone was detected only a few times. The rearrangement joins TRBV4-1 to TRBJ1-4, with a possible D match to TRBD1 (5 bases). The CDR3 runs 14 residues. Germline CDR1 MGHRA, CDR2 YSYEKL. Deletions cut 1 base from V and 7 bases from J, with 10 bases between. CDR3 sequence reads: CASSQVRGTEKLFF. As DNA, the CDR3 is TGCGCCAGCAGCCAAGTCCGGGGGACTGAAAAACTGTTTTTT.

The J gene is TRBJ2-3, the V gene TRBV28; 7 nucleotides agree with TRBD2. The CDR3 contains 14 residues. Germline trimming cut 3 bases from V and 2 bases from J; bases unmatched to any gene: 2. Germline CDR1 reads MDHEN; CDR2 reads SYDVKM. Written as DNA, the CDR3 is TGTGCCAGCAGTTTCGCGGGAGACACAGATACGCAGTATTTT. Amino acid sequence: CASSFAGDTDTQYF.

The chain is built from TRBV9 and TRBJ1-1; D not resolved. CDR1 SGDLS and CDR2 YYNGEE come from the germline V gene. The CDR3 loop spans 13 amino acids. Trimming removed 0 bases at V and 4 bases at J, with 7 bases between. The CDR3: CASSVGGSTEAFF. The CDR3 DNA is TGTGCCAGCAGCGTAGGAGGAAGCACTGAAGCTTTCTTT.

The sample holds one count of this clone. The chain uses TRBV30 and TRBJ1-2; D is ambiguous. V was pared by 2 bases and J by 2 bases, with 12 bases between. Germline assignment: CDR1 GTSNPN and CDR2 SVGIG (reference sequence). The CDR3 runs to 14 residues. The CDR3 loop reads CAWSKGDPNYGYTF. CDR3 in DNA: TGTGCCTGGAGTAAAGGAGATCCCAACTATGGCTACACCTTC.

The V call is TRBV5-5, the J call TRBJ2-1, with 9 bases lining up with TRBD2. J lost 5 bases, V lost 0 bases, and 3 bases had no gene match. This CDR3 is built from 15 residues. Germline V gives CDR1 SGHKS, CDR2 YYEKEE (reference sequence). CDR3 amino acids: CASSLGIAGDNEQFF. The DNA of the CDR3 is TGTGCCAGCAGCTTGGGGATAGCGGGGGACAATGAGCAGTTCTTC.

This sequence joins TRBV30 and TRBJ2-7; possible D gene TRBD2, 7 bases. CDR1 is GTSNPN and CDR2 is SVGIG in the germline V gene (reference sequence). Trimming took off 4 bases at V and 5 bases at J, with 15 bases between the two ends. CDR3 size: 13 residues. The CDR3 loop is CAWTGGRGNEQYF. As DNA, the CDR3 is TGTGCCTGGACGGGAGGCAGGGGAAACGAGCAGTACTTC.

The chain employs TRBV29-1 and TRBJ1-1; D is perhaps TRBD1 (5 bases). The CDR3 has 16 residues. In germline, CDR1 is SQVTM, CDR2 ANQGSEA. Trimming removed 3 bases from V and 1 base from J, with 18 bases in between. The CDR3 spells CSVERDRRYKNTEAFF. The DNA for the CDR3 is TGCAGCGTTGAGAGAGACAGAAGGTATAAGAACACTGAAGCTTTCTTT.

The chain carries TRBV19 and TRBJ1-2; TRBD1 matches at 11 bases. Trimming removed 7 bases from V and 7 bases from J; junction bases left unmatched: 8. This CDR3 comprises 14 residues. Germline CDR1 reads LNHDA; CDR2 reads SQIVND (reference sequence). The CDR3 nucleotides are TGTGCCAGTATGGATGGGACAGGGGGATCTGGCTACACCTTC. Translated: CASMDGTGGSGYTF.

The chain has TRBV7-8 and TRBJ2-7, with 13 positions matching TRBD2. Germline V gene lookup returns CDR1 SGHVS and CDR2 FQNEAQ. CDR3 length: 17 amino acids. Losses at the gene ends were 0 bases for V and 1 base for J; bases not matched to a gene: 3. CDR3 DNA sequence: TGTGCCAGCAGCTTAGCTGGACTAGCGGGAGAATCCTACGAGCAGTACTTC. Translated: CASSLAGLAGESYEQYF.

The chain couples TRBV7-3 to TRBJ2-1; the match to TRBD2 covers 11 bases. CDR1 and CDR2 from the germline V gene are SGHTA and FQGTGA. The CDR3 totals 15 residues. V gave up 0 bases and J gave up 8 bases; unmatched junction bases: 3. The CDR3, as DNA: TGTGCCAGCAGCTTAACGGTACTAGCGGGAGATGAGCAGTTCTTC. This translates into CASSLTVLAGDEQFF.

The chain couples TRBV28 to TRBJ2-7; 9 bases match TRBD2. Germline V gene data show CDR1 as MDHEN and CDR2 as SYDVKM. The CDR3 contains 16 residues. After removal of 2 bases from V and 4 bases from J, the junction contained 9 bases not matched to a gene. CDR3 DNA sequence: TGTGCCAGCAGTTTACTGCCGGGACTAGCTCCGTACGAGCAGTACTTC. This sequence encodes CASSLLPGLAPYEQYF.

V is TRBV9 and J is TRBJ2-7; D perhaps matches TRBD1 (6 bases). The CDR3 runs 14 residues. Germline values: CDR1 SGDLS, CDR2 YYNGEE. V gave up 4 bases and J gave up 4 bases, with 15 bases separating them. This chain's CDR3 is CASSWTEDEYEQYF. DNA for the CDR3: TGTGCCAGCAGCTGGACAGAGGATGAATACGAGCAGTACTTC.

The table lists this clone with a count of one. The chain links TRBV29-1 to TRBJ2-7; TRBD2 aligns across 10 bases. In germline, CDR1 is SQVTM, CDR2 ANQGSEA. V dropped 4 bases and J dropped 3; count of bases not matched to a gene: 12. CDR3 length equals 16 residues. Here the CDR3 DNA reads TGCAGCGTTGGACCCCGGGCTAGCGGGAGTCTCTACGAGCAGTACTTC. Translation gives CSVGPRASGSLYEQYF.

The V gene is TRBV15, the J gene TRBJ1-5, with 8 bases fitting TRBD1. After removal of 0 bases from V and 4 bases from J, the junction contained 2 bases not matched to a gene. The length of the CDR3 is 15 residues. Germline V gene lookup returns CDR1 LNHNV and CDR2 YYDKDF (reference sequence). CDR3: CATSRDQGANQPQHF. In DNA form, the CDR3 reads TGTGCCACCAGCAGAGATCAGGGGGCGAATCAGCCCCAGCATTTT.

The chain links TRBV7-3 to TRBJ2-3; no firm D call. The V end was cut by 5 bases, the J end by 2 bases, with 5 bases between. Per the germline V gene, CDR1 is SGHTA and CDR2 is FQGTGA. This CDR3 region has 12 residues. DNA of the CDR3: TGTGCCAGCAGCCCCTACACAGATACGCAGTATTTT. Translated: CASSPYTDTQYF.

V and J are TRBV19 and TRBJ1-2, with no clear D. V was clipped by 3 bases and J by 7 bases, with 12 bases between them. CDR1 is LNHDA, CDR2 SQIVND, per germline (reference sequence). The CDR3 covers 13 residues. CDR3 sequence reads: CASSIHFSRGYTF. The CDR3 nucleotides read TGTGCCAGTAGTATCCACTTCTCCCGTGGCTACACCTTC.

The chain is built from TRBV6-1 and TRBJ2-7, with TRBD2 matching over 9 bases. Germline CDR1 and CDR2: MNHNS and SASEGT. This CDR3 comprises 15 residues. Trimming removed 2 bases from V and 3 bases from J; junction bases left unmatched: 5. The CDR3: CASSEISGRHYEQYF. CDR3 nucleotides: TGTGCCAGCAGTGAAATTAGCGGGAGACACTACGAGCAGTACTTC.

The V call is TRBV13, the J call TRBJ1-1; D ambiguous. The CDR3 is made up of 15 amino acids. Trimming took 5 bases from V and 5 from J, leaving 18 bases between them. CDR1 is PRHDT and CDR2 is FYEKMQ in the germline V gene (reference sequence). The chain's CDR3 is CASSPEGWSRTEAFF. The CDR3 bases are TGTGCCAGCAGCCCGGAAGGTTGGAGTCGAACTGAAGCTTTCTTT.

The chain has TRBV19 and TRBJ2-7, with D perhaps TRBD1 (5 bases). The CDR3 spans 14 residues. Looked up from germline, CDR1 is LNHDA and CDR2 is SQIVND (reference sequence). Between the trimmed V and J ends, which lost 1 base and 5 bases, there was a span of 12 bases. The CDR3 DNA follows: TGTGCCAGTAGTATAGCCGTACAGGCCCACGAGCAGTACTTC. Its protein is CASSIAVQAHEQYF.

The chain combines TRBV6-5 with TRBJ2-5; 8 bases are shared with TRBD2. The germline CDR1 and CDR2 sequences are MNHEY and SVGAGI. V lost 4 bases and J lost 3; bases outside the gene matches: 7. The CDR3 length is 15 residues. This chain's CDR3 is CASSWSPGGEETQYF. CDR3 nucleotides: TGTGCCAGCAGTTGGTCCCCGGGAGGGGAAGAGACCCAGTACTTC.

The chain joins TRBV11-3 to TRBJ2-3, with 7 nucleotides matching TRBD2. The germline CDR1 and CDR2 sequences are SGHNT and YENEEA. This CDR3 is 15 amino acids long. With 1 base clipped from V and 4 bases from J, the junction kept 5 bases outside the gene matches. CDR3: CASSLGAGAADTQYF. DNA for the CDR3: TGTGCCAGCAGCTTAGGTGCGGGAGCTGCAGATACGCAGTATTTT.

This clone was found a few times. Here the CDR3 reads CAIGTGPYNEQFF. The CDR3 bases are TGTGCCATCGGGACAGGGCCTTACAATGAGCAGTTCTTC. V usage is TRBV19 and J usage is TRBJ2-1, with 9 bases fitting TRBD1. J lost 4 bases, V lost 10 bases, and 5 bases had no gene match. Per germline, CDR1 LNHDA and CDR2 SQIVND (reference sequence). The CDR3 spans 13 residues.

The rearrangement links TRBV4-2 to TRBJ2-7; 7 bases align to TRBD2. This CDR3 has 15 residues. Trimming removed 1 base from V and 0 bases from J; junction bases left unmatched: 3. Germline lookup yields CDR1 LGHNA and CDR2 YNFKEQ. The CDR3 nucleotides are TGTGCCAGCAGCCAAGGGGGGGGTCTCTCCTACGAGCAGTACTTC. This sequence encodes CASSQGGGLSYEQYF.

This clone showed up just once. V usage is TRBV6-6 and J usage is TRBJ1-1, with D unclear. Per the germline V gene, CDR1 is MNHNY and CDR2 is SVGAGI (reference sequence). The CDR3 covers 15 residues. Trimming removed 0 bases at V and 1 base at J, with 9 bases between. The CDR3 sequence is CASSYSASENTEAFF. The CDR3 DNA sequence: TGTGCCAGCAGTTACTCGGCCAGCGAGAACACTGAAGCTTTCTTT.

The CDR3 is CASSSQGSSGNTIYF. The CDR3 DNA sequence: TGTGCCAGCAGCTCTCAGGGGTCCTCTGGAAACACCATATATTTT. This sequence joins TRBV11-2 and TRBJ1-3; tentative D call: TRBD1 (6 bases). Per the germline V gene, CDR1 is SGHAT and CDR2 is FQNNGV. V gave up 4 bases and J gave up 0 bases, with 10 bases separating them. The CDR3 spans 15 residues.

The chain employs TRBV27 and TRBJ2-2; TRBD2 matches 8 bases. V shed 5 bases and J 4 bases; nucleotides not matched to a gene: 9. Germline CDR1 and CDR2: MNHEY and SMNVEV (reference sequence). This CDR3 comprises 16 residues. Here the CDR3 reads CASSVEREIFTGELFF. In nucleotides, the CDR3 is TGTGCCAGCAGTGTCGAGCGGGAGATCTTCACCGGGGAGCTGTTTTTT.

The chain couples TRBV2 to TRBJ2-5; D is unclear. The V end lost 7 bases, the J end lost 1 base, and 7 bases lay between the germline ends. Germline V gene lookup returns CDR1 SNHLY and CDR2 FYNNEI. The CDR3 consists of 12 residues. The CDR3 bases are TGTGCCAGCACTTTATTCCAAGAGACCCAGTACTTC. Protein sequence: CASTLFQETQYF.

This chain links TRBV7-3 with TRBJ2-1, with 11 bases identical to TRBD1. V shed 5 bases and J 6 bases; nucleotides not matched to a gene: 6. The CDR3 is made up of 15 amino acids. The V gene's germline CDR1 is SGHTA and CDR2 FQGTGA. The chain's CDR3 is CASSQGQGGINEQFF. The CDR3 region has the DNA TGTGCCAGCAGCCAGGGACAGGGGGGTATCAATGAGCAGTTCTTC.

This chain joins TRBV2 and TRBJ2-4, with TRBD2 identical over 12 bases. The J segment lost 4 bases and the V segment lost 5 bases, leaving 3 bases of the junction unmatched. The CDR3 sequence is 15 residues long. Germline CDR1 is SNHLY and CDR2 is FYNNEI. As DNA, the CDR3 is TGTGCCAGCAGTCCACTAGCGGGAGGTAAAAACATTCAGTACTTC. The encoded protein is CASSPLAGGKNIQYF.